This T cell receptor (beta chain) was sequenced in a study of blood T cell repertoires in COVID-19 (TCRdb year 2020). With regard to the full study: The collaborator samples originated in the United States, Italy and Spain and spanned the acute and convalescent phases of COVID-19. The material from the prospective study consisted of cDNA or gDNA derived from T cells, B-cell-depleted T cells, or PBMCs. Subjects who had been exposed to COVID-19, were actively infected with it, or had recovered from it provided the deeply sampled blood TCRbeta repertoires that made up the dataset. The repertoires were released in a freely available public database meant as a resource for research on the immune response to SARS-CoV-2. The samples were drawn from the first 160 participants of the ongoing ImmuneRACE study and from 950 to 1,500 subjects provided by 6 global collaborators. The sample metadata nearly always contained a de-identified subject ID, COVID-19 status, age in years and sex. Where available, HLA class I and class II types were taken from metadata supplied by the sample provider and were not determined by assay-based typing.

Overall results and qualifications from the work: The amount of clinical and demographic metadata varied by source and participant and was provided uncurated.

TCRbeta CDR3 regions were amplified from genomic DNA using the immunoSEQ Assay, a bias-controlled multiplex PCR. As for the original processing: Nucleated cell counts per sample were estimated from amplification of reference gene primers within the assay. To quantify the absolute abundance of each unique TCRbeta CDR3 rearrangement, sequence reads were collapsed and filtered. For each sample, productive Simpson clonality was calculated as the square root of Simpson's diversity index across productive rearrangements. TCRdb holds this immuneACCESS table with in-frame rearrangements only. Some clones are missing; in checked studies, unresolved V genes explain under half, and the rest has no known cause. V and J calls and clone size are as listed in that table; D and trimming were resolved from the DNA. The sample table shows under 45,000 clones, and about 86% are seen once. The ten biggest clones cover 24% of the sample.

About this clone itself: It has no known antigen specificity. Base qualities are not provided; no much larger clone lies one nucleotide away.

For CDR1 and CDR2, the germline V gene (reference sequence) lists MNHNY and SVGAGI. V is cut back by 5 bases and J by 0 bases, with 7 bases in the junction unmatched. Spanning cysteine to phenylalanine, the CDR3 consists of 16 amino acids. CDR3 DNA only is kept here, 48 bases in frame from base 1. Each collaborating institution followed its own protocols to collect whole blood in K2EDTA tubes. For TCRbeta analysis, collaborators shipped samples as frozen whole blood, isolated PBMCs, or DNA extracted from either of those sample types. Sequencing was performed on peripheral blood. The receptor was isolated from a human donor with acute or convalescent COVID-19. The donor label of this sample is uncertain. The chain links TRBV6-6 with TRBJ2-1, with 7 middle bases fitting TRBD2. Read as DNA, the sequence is TGTGCCAGCAGTCACCTCACGGGGGGCTCCTACAATGAGCAGTTCTTC. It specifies CASSHLTGGSYNEQFF.